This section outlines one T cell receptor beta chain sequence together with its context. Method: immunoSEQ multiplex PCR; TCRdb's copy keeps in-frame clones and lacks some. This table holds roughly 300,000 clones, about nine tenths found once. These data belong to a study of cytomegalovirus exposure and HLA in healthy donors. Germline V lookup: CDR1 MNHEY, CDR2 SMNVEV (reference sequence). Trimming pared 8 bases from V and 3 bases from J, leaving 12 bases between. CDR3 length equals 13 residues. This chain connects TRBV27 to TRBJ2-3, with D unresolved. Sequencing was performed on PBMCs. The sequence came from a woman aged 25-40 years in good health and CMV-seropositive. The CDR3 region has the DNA TGTGCCAGCCTAGGCAAAGGGACAGATACGCAGTATTTT. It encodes CASLGKGTDTQYF.